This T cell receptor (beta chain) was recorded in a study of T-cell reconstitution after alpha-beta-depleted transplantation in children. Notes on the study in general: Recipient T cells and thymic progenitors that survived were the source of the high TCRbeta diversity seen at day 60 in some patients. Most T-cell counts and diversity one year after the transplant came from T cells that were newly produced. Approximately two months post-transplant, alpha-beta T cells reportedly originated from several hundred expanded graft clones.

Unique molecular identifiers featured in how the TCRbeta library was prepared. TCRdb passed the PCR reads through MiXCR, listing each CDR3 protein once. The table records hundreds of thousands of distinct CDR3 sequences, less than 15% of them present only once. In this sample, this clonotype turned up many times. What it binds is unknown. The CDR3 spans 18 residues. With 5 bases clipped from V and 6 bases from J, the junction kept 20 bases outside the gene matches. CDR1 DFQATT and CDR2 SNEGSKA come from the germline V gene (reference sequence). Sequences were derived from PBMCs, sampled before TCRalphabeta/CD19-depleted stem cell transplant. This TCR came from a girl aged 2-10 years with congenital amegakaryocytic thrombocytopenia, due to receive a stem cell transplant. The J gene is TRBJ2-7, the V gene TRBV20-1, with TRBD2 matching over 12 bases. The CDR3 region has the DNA TGCAGTGCTCGCCCCGACAGGCCGAAAACTAGCGGGAGGTTCGAGCAGTACTTC. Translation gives CSARPDRPKTSGRFEQYF.